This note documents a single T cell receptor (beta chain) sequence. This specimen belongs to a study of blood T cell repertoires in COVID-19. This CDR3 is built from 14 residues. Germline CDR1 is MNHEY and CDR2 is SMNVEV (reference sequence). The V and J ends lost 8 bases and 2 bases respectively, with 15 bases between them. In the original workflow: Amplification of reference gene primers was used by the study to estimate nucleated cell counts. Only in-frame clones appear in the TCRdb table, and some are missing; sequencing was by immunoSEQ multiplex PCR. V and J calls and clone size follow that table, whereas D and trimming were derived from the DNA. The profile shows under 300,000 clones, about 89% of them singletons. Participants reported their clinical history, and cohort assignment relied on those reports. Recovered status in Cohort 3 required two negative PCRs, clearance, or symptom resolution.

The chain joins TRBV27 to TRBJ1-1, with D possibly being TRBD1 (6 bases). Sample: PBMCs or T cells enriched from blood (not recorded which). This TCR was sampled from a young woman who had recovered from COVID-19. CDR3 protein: CASRIRTDNTEAFF. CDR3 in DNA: TGTGCCAGCCGGATCAGGACAGACAACACTGAAGCTTTCTTT.